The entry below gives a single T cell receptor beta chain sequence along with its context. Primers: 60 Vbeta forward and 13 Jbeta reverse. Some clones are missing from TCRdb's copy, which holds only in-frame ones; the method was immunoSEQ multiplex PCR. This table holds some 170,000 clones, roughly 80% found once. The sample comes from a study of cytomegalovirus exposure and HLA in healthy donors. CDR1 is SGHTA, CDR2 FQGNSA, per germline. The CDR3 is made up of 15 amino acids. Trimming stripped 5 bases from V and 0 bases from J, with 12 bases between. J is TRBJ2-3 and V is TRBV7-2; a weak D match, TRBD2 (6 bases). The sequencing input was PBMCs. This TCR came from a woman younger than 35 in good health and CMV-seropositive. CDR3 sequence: CASSPLRGSTDTQYF. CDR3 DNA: TGTGCCAGCAGCCCGCTTCGGGGGAGCACAGATACGCAGTATTTT. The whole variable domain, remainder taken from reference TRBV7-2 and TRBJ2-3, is GAGVSQSPSNKVTEKGKDVELRCDPISGHTALYWYRQSLGQGLEFLIYFQGNSAPDKSGLPSDRFSAERTGGSVSTLTIQRTQQEDSAVYLCASSPLRGSTDTQYFGPGTRLTVL.